Each of the 32 T cell receptor beta chains below was sequenced from the same sample in a study of memory CD4+ T cells and cytomegalovirus serostatus. Only in-frame clones appear in the TCRdb table, and some are missing; sequencing was by immunoSEQ multiplex PCR. The sample consists of about 27,000 clones, approximately 80% of them appearing once. The sort gate was single viable CD3+CD4+CD8-CD45RO+ cells for memory CD4+ T cells. Sequencing was done on a sample of memory CD4+ T cells from blood. These receptors came from an adult in good health and CMV-seronegative.

The chain links TRBV7-2 to TRBJ2-3, with 8 positions matching TRBD1. V shed 5 bases, J shed 6 bases, and the junction held 4 bases outside the gene matches. Germline CDR1 reads SGHTA; CDR2 reads FQGNSA. The length of the CDR3 is 13 residues. CDR3 amino acids: CASSPRQGDTQYF. The CDR3, as DNA: TGTGCCAGCAGCCCCAGACAGGGGGATACGCAGTATTTT.

The genes are TRBV30 and TRBJ1-2; a weak D match, TRBD1 (6 bases). The germline V gene has CDR1 GTSNPN and CDR2 SVGIG (reference sequence). CDR3 length equals 13 residues. The V and J ends lost 4 bases and 8 bases respectively, with 17 bases between them. In DNA form, the CDR3 reads TGTGCCTGGAATTACCGAGAGGGGGACGGCTACACCTTC. It specifies CAWNYREGDGYTF.

The chain is built from TRBV7-2 and TRBJ2-7; TRBD1 agrees at 7 bases. The CDR3 length is 13 residues. V dropped 0 bases and J dropped 7; count of bases not matched to a gene: 3. Germline assignment: CDR1 SGHTA and CDR2 FQGNSA. The CDR3 nucleotides read TGTGCCAGCAGCTTAGCAGACAGGGTGGAGCAGTACTTC. Translation gives CASSLADRVEQYF.

This clone was seen a few times. This CDR3 is CASSLADAYEQYF. The CDR3 bases are TGTGCCAGCAGCTTGGCGGATGCCTACGAGCAGTACTTC. The genes are TRBV5-4 and TRBJ2-7; D call uncertain. V was pared by 0 bases and J by 2 bases, with 6 bases between. The germline V gene encodes CDR1 SGHNT and CDR2 YYREEE (reference sequence). CDR3 length: 13 residues.

The V call is TRBV6-5, the J call TRBJ2-5; D gene uncertain. CDR3 length: 11 amino acids. Trimming shortened V by 6 bases and J by 4 bases, and 6 bases separated the two germline ends. Germline CDR1 MNHEY, CDR2 SVGAGI. The CDR3 loop is CASRQTETQYF. DNA of the CDR3: TGTGCCAGCAGGCAAACAGAGACCCAGTACTTC.

The CDR3 coding sequence is TGTGCCAGCAGTGAACAGGGCGGATCGCAGGAGACCCAGTACTTC. Its protein is CASSEQGGSQETQYF. This chain joins TRBV2 and TRBJ2-5, with D tentatively TRBD1 (5 bases). The CDR3 covers 15 residues. Germline CDR1 is SNHLY and CDR2 is FYNNEI. V dropped 2 bases and J dropped 5 bases, with 15 bases sitting between them.

The chain uses TRBV5-1 and TRBJ1-1; no reliable D call. V was trimmed by 0 bases and J by 0 bases, leaving 12 bases between them. The germline V gene encodes CDR1 SGHRS and CDR2 YFSETQ. The length of the CDR3 is 16 residues. The CDR3 loop is CASSLADWTMNTEAFF. CDR3 DNA sequence: TGCGCCAGCAGCTTGGCCGACTGGACGATGAACACTGAAGCTTTCTTT.

V is TRBV5-4 and J is TRBJ2-5; TRBD2 matches 8 bases. Germline V lookup: CDR1 SGHNT, CDR2 YYREEE (reference sequence). The CDR3 length is 14 residues. V trimming: 3 bases; J trimming: 2 bases; junction bases outside the gene matches: 3. CDR3 protein: CASSSGTRQETQYF. The CDR3 region has the DNA TGTGCCAGCAGCTCCGGGACTAGACAAGAGACCCAGTACTTC.

The chain recombines TRBV28 with TRBJ1-1; perhaps TRBD1 as D (5 bases). This CDR3 comprises 14 residues. Germline V gene lookup returns CDR1 MDHEN and CDR2 SYDVKM. V lost 2 bases to trimming and J lost 9 bases, with 16 bases between them. CDR3 nucleotides: TGTGCCAGCAGTTTACGGAGCTACGGGGGGAAAGCTTTCTTT. It translates to CASSLRSYGGKAFF.

This clone was counted a few times. This chain uses TRBV2 with TRBJ1-5; 7 nucleotides match TRBD1. This CDR3 spans 14 amino acids. Germline V gene sequence: CDR1 SNHLY, CDR2 FYNNEI. The V segment lost 4 bases and the J segment 4 bases; nucleotides outside the gene matches: 4. The CDR3 reads CASSASGGNQPQHF. For the CDR3, the DNA is TGTGCCAGCAGTGCATCAGGGGGTAATCAGCCCCAGCATTTT.

The chain couples TRBV7-6 to TRBJ2-3; D uncertain. The CDR3 consists of 15 residues. V was pared by 3 bases and J by 3 bases, with 13 bases between. From germline, CDR1 is SGHVS and CDR2 FNYEAQ. CDR3 bases: TGTGCCAGCAGCTTTTTTAGTGGTCCTACAGATACGCAGTATTTT. This gives the protein CASSFFSGPTDTQYF.

The chain uses TRBV7-2 and TRBJ1-1; no clear D gene. The CDR3 is 13 amino acids. The V gene's germline CDR1 is SGHTA and CDR2 FQGNSA. Trimming removed 3 bases at V and 2 bases at J, with 7 bases between. The CDR3 coding sequence is TGTGCCAGCAGCTTTTACATAAACACTGAAGCTTTCTTT. This gives the protein CASSFYINTEAFF.

The CDR3 region has the DNA TGTGCCAGCAGTCGGGCAGGGCTTAACTATGGCTACACCTTC. Encoded protein: CASSRAGLNYGYTF. V gene TRBV25-1 combines with J gene TRBJ1-2, with D perhaps TRBD1 (5 bases). Germline V CDR1 and CDR2: MGHDK, SYGVNS. The CDR3 sequence is 14 residues long. V lost 5 bases and J lost 1, with 11 bases in between.

Only one count was recorded for this clone. This rearrangement joins TRBV27 to TRBJ2-5; TRBD1 agrees at 9 bases. The CDR3 has 16 residues. Germline V gives CDR1 MNHEY, CDR2 SMNVEV (reference sequence). J was trimmed by 3 bases and V by 4 bases; bases with no gene match: 9. For the CDR3, the DNA is TGTGCCAGCAGTTCGCGACCCACAGGGGGCGAAGAGACCCAGTACTTC. It codes for CASSSRPTGGEETQYF.

V and J are TRBV6-6 and TRBJ1-1; 8 bases map to TRBD1. V dropped 6 bases and J dropped 1; count of bases not matched to a gene: 4. The CDR3 runs to 14 residues. The germline CDR1 and CDR2 sequences are MNHNY and SVGAGI (reference sequence). The CDR3 coding sequence is TGTGCCAGCAGCAAACAGGGGGGGAACACTGAAGCTTTCTTT. Protein sequence: CASSKQGGNTEAFF.

This clone was seen only a few times. The chain employs TRBV7-2 and TRBJ1-5, with D perhaps matching TRBD1 (6 bases). Germline CDR1 is SGHTA and CDR2 is FQGNSA. Trimming pared 0 bases from V and 4 bases from J, leaving 10 bases between. This CDR3 comprises 15 residues. CDR3 sequence (DNA): TGTGCCAGCAGCTTAGCAGGGGGATTAAATCAGCCCCAGCATTTT. Encoded protein: CASSLAGGLNQPQHF.

The genes are TRBV19 and TRBJ1-1, with TRBD1 identical over 7 bases. Losses at the gene ends were 7 bases for V and 2 bases for J; bases not matched to a gene: 13. CDR3 length: 16 residues. Germline lookup yields CDR1 LNHDA and CDR2 SQIVND (reference sequence). The CDR3 reads CASTSPTGQHNTEAFF. The CDR3 coding sequence is TGTGCCAGTACCTCTCCCACGGGACAGCATAACACTGAAGCTTTCTTT.

The chain employs TRBV2 and TRBJ2-3; no clear D gene. Trimming pared 7 bases from V and 5 bases from J, leaving 7 bases between. The CDR3 consists of 11 residues. Per germline, CDR1 SNHLY and CDR2 FYNNEI. The CDR3 loop reads CASKNGDTQYF. The CDR3 DNA is TGTGCCAGCAAAAATGGAGATACGCAGTATTTT.

This chain links TRBV2 with TRBJ2-1; no definite D call. V was trimmed by 5 bases and J by 7 bases, leaving 6 bases between them. CDR1 and CDR2 (germline): SNHLY, FYNNEI. The CDR3 runs 11 residues. The CDR3 DNA follows: TGTGCCAGCAGTTTAAAGAATGAGCAGTTCTTC. This encodes CASSLKNEQFF. Drawing the rest from reference TRBV2 and TRBJ2-1, the complete variable domain is EPEVTQTPSHQVTQMGQEVILRCVPISNHLYFYWYRQILGQKVEFLVSFYNNEISEKSEIFDDQFSVERPDGSNFTLKIRSTKLEDSAMYFCASSLKNEQFFGPGTRLTVL.

On this clone itself: This sample includes further DNA sequences coding for the same CDR3. The chain carries TRBV18 and TRBJ2-3; 8 bases match TRBD2. Germline trimming cut 0 bases from V and 4 bases from J; bases unmatched to any gene: 3. The germline CDR1 and CDR2 sequences are KGHSH and LQKENI. CDR3 length: 15 residues. CDR3 sequence reads: CASSPPLAGADTQYF. Here the CDR3 DNA reads TGTGCCAGCTCACCACCTCTAGCGGGCGCAGATACGCAGTATTTT.

This chain links TRBV14 with TRBJ2-6; D not resolved. V was clipped by 2 bases and J by 1 base, with 0 bases between them. This CDR3 has 13 residues. Germline CDR1 is SGHDN and CDR2 is FVKESK. CDR3 in amino acids: CASSQSGANVLTF. CDR3 bases: TGTGCCAGCAGCCAATCTGGGGCCAACGTCCTGACTTTC.

This clone is a singleton in its sample. The V call is TRBV28, the J call TRBJ1-1, with D tentatively TRBD1 (5 bases). The CDR3 covers 13 residues. V was pared by 6 bases and J by 7 bases, with 15 bases between. CDR1 and CDR2 from the germline V gene are MDHEN and SYDVKM. The CDR3 sequence: CASRQLLQVEAFF. The CDR3 DNA is TGTGCCAGCAGGCAACTCTTACAGGTTGAAGCTTTCTTT.

This clone was seen more than once but under ten times. The J gene is TRBJ1-3, the V gene TRBV4-3, with D uncertain. Per germline, CDR1 LGHNA and CDR2 YSLEER. The CDR3 runs to 16 residues. Trimming took 0 bases from V and 0 from J, leaving 9 bases between them. In nucleotides, the CDR3 is TGCGCCAGCAGCCAAGATAGGCTGCCCTCTGGAAACACCATATATTTT. Translated: CASSQDRLPSGNTIYF.

V usage is TRBV5-6 and J usage is TRBJ2-3, with 10 bases fitting TRBD2. V gave up 4 bases and J gave up 2 bases; unmatched junction bases: 7. This CDR3 is built from 16 residues. The germline V gene has CDR1 SGHDT and CDR2 YYEEEE. The CDR3, as DNA: TGTGCCAGCAGCCTTCGACTAGCGGGCTTCACAGATACGCAGTATTTT. This gives the protein CASSLRLAGFTDTQYF.

J is TRBJ1-4 and V is TRBV6-1; 8 bases match TRBD1. The length of the CDR3 is 15 residues. The V segment lost 3 bases and the J segment 8 bases; nucleotides outside the gene matches: 8. The germline gives CDR1 MNHNS, CDR2 SASEGT. CDR3 sequence reads: CASSDRTGWSEKLFF. CDR3 sequence (DNA): TGTGCCAGCAGTGATCGGACAGGGTGGAGCGAAAAACTGTTTTTT.

This clone has a handful of counts. V is TRBV6-8 and J is TRBJ2-2; D remains ambiguous. The CDR3 runs 13 residues. Germline-derived CDR1 and CDR2 are MNHGY and SAAAGT. Trimming cost V 6 bases and J 4 bases, with 9 bases left between them. The CDR3 coding sequence is TGTGCCAGCAGCCCCGGCCCCACCGGGGAGCTGTTTTTT. Translated, it gives CASSPGPTGELFF.

J is TRBJ1-3 and V is TRBV7-2; 8 bases align to TRBD1. V was pared by 5 bases and J by 4 bases, with 7 bases of the junction left unmatched. The CDR3 is made up of 15 amino acids. The germline CDR1 and CDR2 sequences are SGHTA and FQGNSA. This CDR3 reads CASSLQGAAGNTIYF. CDR3 bases: TGTGCCAGCAGCCTCCAGGGGGCAGCCGGAAACACCATATATTTT.

This chain links TRBV27 with TRBJ1-4; 7 bases are shared with TRBD1. The J segment lost 7 bases and the V segment lost 5 bases, leaving 13 bases of the junction unmatched. This CDR3 contains 16 residues. Germline V CDR1 and CDR2: MNHEY, SMNVEV (reference sequence). CDR3 in amino acids: CASSRYLDRVGEKLFF. The CDR3 nucleotides are TGTGCCAGCAGTCGATACTTAGACAGGGTTGGTGAAAAACTGTTTTTT.

This sequence joins TRBV11-2 and TRBJ2-7; D perhaps matches TRBD1 (6 bases). The CDR3 extends over 15 amino acids. The germline V gene has CDR1 SGHAT and CDR2 FQNNGV. Trimming took 6 bases from V and 6 from J, leaving 21 bases between them. CDR3 amino acids: CASRSIRGGLGEQYF. CDR3 DNA sequence: TGTGCCAGCAGAAGTATCAGGGGCGGTCTAGGCGAGCAGTACTTC.

The chain employs TRBV18 and TRBJ2-3; 11 bases map to TRBD2. Trimming at V came to 3 bases and at J to 1 base, leaving 9 bases not matched to a gene. Per germline, CDR1 KGHSH and CDR2 LQKENI. The length of the CDR3 is 18 residues. CDR3 nucleotide sequence: TGTGCCAGCTCACCTCTCCTAGCGGGAGGTCGTGGCACAGATACGCAGTATTTT. Its translation: CASSPLLAGGRGTDTQYF.

The chain carries TRBV7-2 and TRBJ2-7; D unresolved. The V end was cut by 7 bases, the J end by 0 bases, with 7 bases between. CDR3 length: 12 residues. Germline V gives CDR1 SGHTA, CDR2 FQGNSA. Written as DNA, the CDR3 is TGTGCCAGCACCTCATCCTCCTACGAGCAGTACTTC. This gives the protein CASTSSSYEQYF. Together with reference TRBV7-2 and TRBJ2-7, the CDR3 gives the full variable domain: GAGVSQSPSNKVTEKGKDVELRCDPISGHTALYWYRQSLGQGLEFLIYFQGNSAPDKSGLPSDRFSAERTGGSVSTLTIQRTQQEDSAVYLCASTSSSYEQYFGPGTRLTVT.

This clone was seen just once. The gene calls are TRBV18 and TRBJ1-3; maybe TRBD1 (5 bases). The CDR3 has 14 residues. V was trimmed by 3 bases and J by 4 bases, leaving 10 bases between them. The germline gives CDR1 KGHSH, CDR2 LQKENI. CDR3 region: CASSPGRAGNTIYF. The CDR3 DNA sequence: TGTGCCAGCTCACCGGGCAGGGCAGGAAACACCATATATTTT.